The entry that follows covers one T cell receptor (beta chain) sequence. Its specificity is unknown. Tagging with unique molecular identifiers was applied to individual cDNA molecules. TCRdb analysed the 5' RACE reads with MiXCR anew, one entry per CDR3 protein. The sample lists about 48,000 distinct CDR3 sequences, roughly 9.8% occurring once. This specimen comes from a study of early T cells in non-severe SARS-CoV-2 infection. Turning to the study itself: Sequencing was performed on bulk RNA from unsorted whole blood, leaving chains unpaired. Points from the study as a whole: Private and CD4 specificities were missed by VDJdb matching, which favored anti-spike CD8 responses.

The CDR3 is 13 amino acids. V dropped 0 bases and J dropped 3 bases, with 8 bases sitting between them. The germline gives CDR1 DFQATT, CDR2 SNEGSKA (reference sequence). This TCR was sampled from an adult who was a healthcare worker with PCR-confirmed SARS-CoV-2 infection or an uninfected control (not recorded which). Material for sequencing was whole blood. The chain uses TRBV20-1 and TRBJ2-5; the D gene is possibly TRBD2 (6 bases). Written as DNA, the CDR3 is TGCAGTGCTAGAGAAGGAGGGAAAGAGACCCAGTACTTC. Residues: CSAREGGKETQYF.